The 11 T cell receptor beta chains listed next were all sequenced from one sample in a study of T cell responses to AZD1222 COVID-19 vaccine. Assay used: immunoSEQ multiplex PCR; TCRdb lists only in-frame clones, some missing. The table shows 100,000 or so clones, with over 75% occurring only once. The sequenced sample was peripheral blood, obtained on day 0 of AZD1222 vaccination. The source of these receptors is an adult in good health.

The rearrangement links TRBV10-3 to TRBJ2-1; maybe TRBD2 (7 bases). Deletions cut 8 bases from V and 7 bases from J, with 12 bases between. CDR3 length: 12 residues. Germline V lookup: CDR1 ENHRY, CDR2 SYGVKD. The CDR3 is CAIGGGGNEQFF. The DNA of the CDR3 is TGTGCCATCGGGGGCGGGGGAAATGAGCAGTTCTTC.

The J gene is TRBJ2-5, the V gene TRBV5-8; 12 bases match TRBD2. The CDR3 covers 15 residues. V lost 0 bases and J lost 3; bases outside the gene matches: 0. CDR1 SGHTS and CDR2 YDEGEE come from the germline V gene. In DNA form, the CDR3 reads TGTGCCAGCAGCTTGGGACTAGCGGGAGAAGAGACCCAGTACTTC. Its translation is CASSLGLAGEETQYF.

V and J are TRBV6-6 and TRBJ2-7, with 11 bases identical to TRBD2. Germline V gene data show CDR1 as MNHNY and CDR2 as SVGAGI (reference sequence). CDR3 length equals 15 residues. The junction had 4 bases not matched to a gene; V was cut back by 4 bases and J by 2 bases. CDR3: CASSSLSGGAYEQYF. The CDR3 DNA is TGTGCCAGCAGTTCGCTTAGCGGGGGGGCCTACGAGCAGTACTTC.

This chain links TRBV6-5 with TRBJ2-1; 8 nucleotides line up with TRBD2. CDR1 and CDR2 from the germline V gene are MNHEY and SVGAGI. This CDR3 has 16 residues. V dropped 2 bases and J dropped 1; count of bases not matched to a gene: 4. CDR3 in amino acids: CASSYGLAGSYNEQFF. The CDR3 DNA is TGTGCCAGCAGTTACGGGCTAGCGGGTTCCTACAATGAGCAGTTCTTC.

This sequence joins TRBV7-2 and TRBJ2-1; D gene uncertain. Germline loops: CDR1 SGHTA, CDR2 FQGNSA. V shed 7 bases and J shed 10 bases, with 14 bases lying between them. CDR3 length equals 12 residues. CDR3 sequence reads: CASTLSASEQFF. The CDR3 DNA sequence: TGTGCCAGCACCTTGAGCGCTTCAGAGCAGTTCTTC.

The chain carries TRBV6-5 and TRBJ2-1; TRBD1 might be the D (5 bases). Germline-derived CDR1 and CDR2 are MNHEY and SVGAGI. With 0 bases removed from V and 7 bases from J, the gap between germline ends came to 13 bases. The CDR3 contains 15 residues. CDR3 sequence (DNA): TGTGCCAGCAGTTACTCATCCGGTCCAGGGAATGAGCAGTTCTTC. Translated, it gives CASSYSSGPGNEQFF.

CDR3 DNA: TGCGCCAGCAGCCCTGGGGCGGGTACCGTCGCTGAAGCTTTCTTT. It is translated as CASSPGAGTVAEAFF. The rearrangement joins TRBV5-1 to TRBJ1-1, with D possibly being TRBD1 (5 bases). The V and J ends lost 4 bases and 6 bases respectively, with 19 bases between them. The V gene's germline CDR1 is SGHRS and CDR2 YFSETQ. The CDR3 loop spans 15 amino acids.

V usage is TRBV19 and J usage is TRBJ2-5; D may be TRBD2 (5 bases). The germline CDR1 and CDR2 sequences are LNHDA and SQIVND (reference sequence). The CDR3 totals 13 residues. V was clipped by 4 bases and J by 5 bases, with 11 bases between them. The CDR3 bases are TGTGCCAGTAGTACGGTGGGCGGGGAGACCCAGTACTTC. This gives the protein CASSTVGGETQYF.

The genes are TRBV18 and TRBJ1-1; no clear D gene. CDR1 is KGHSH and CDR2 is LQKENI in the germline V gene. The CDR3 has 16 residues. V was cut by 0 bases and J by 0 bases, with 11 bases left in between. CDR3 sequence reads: CASSPPSLQMNTEAFF. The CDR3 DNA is TGTGCCAGCTCACCACCTAGTCTACAGATGAACACTGAAGCTTTCTTT.

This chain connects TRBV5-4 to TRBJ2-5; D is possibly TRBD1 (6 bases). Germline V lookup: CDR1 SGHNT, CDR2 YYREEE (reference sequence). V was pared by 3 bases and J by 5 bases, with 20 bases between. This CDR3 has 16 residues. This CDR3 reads CASSSGQRGGGETQYF. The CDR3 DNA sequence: TGTGCCAGCAGCTCTGGACAGAGGGGTGGCGGGGAGACCCAGTACTTC.

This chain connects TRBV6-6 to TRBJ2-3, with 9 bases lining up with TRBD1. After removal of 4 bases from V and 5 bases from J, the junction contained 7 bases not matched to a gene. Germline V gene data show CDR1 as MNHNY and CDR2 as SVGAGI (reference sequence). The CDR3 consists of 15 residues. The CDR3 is CASSFGDRARDTQYF. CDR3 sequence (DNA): TGTGCCAGCAGTTTCGGGGACAGGGCCAGAGATACGCAGTATTTT.